This TCR beta chain emerged from a study of regulatory T cells in long-lasting Graves disease (dated by TCRdb to about 2021). In terms of the full investigation: Persistent Graves' disease was defined as persistently positive TSH receptor autoantibodies together with antithyroid drug treatment for over 5 years. Persistent Graves' disease patients were compared with newly diagnosed Graves' disease patients by peripheral blood TCR sequencing and RNA sequencing. The study took place in China and was registered as a clinical trial. TCR sequencing covered around 13 persistent and roughly 20 newly diagnosed Graves' disease patients, some 33 samples in total. Antithyroid drugs had been taken for 10 to 13 years on average by persistent Graves' disease patients in the clinical cohort.

Broader findings and caveats from the paper: Compared with newly diagnosed patients, patients with persistent Graves' disease had lower TCR Shannon entropy and fewer highly expanded clones, which suggests clonal expansion. Sequencing and analysis were limited to the TCR beta chain. Peripheral blood alone was examined, since thyroid tissue, which constituted the primary lesion, could not be accessed. The authors noted that the small sample size was a limitation that may lower accuracy. Persistent disease showed preferential use of TRBV28, TRBJ1-2 and TRBJ2-5, whereas newly diagnosed disease favored TRBV20-1 and TRBJ2-1. Persistent patients shared more public clonotypes among themselves (around 2,800) than newly diagnosed patients did (over 900).

V lost 2 bases and J lost 4 bases, and the count of bases not matched to a germline gene is 11. The cysteine opens and the phenylalanine closes a CDR3 of 17 amino acids. Here the CDR3 DNA is all that survives: 51 bases in frame from base 1. CDR1 is given as SGHAT and CDR2 as FQDESV, both from the germline V gene (reference sequence). Interpreted using the paper, the time point label stands for: persistent/refractory GD, antithyroid drugs over 5 years with positive TRAb. RNA was extracted from PBMCs in TRIzol for both TCR sequencing and RNA sequencing. Graves' disease was diagnosed according to American Thyroid Association guidelines. Patients were recruited from an endocrinology department in Xi'an, China. Each patient gave 7.5 to 10 milliliters of peripheral blood, collected in an EDTA anticoagulant tube. PBMCs were isolated by Ficoll Paque Plus density gradient separation without further T cell sorting. An Agilent 2100 Bioanalyzer and agarose gel were used to assess RNA quality, and a NanoDrop 2000 was used to measure RNA concentration.

Concerning this clonotype itself: Its target antigen remains unknown. No much larger clone is present one base from it, and per-base qualities are unavailable.

Libraries came from multiplex PCR. The sequencer was an Illumina HiSeq 4000. To build TCR beta libraries, CDR3 regions were amplified by Arm-PCR using iRepertoire HTBI primers. Before sequencing, the PCR products underwent gel purification. Processing in the source paper ran as follows. Gene usage analysis of CDR3 amino acid clonotypes relied on the 60 to 65 TRBV and 14 TRBJ segments identified across samples. Filtered high-quality paired reads were merged into contigs using COPE and FqMerger. BLAST was used to align contigs to IMGT TRBV, TRBD and TRBJ reference genes, with CDR3 defined following IMGT. Any clonotype with a frequency above 0.1% was classified as a highly expanded clone. Shannon entropy was used to measure repertoire diversity, and the Gini coefficient was used to measure V-J evenness. A clonotype was considered public if more than one individual shared it. The raw public reads went through TCRdb reprocessing: fastp at Q25, MiXCR clone calling, in-frame beta chains kept. Entries that share a CDR3 protein sequence are merged under the most common genes and DNA. TCRdb's processing, not the study's, gives the V and J calls here. This sample holds under 450,000 distinct CDR3 sequences; around 24% were observed only once. The ten largest clonotypes hold around 24% of the sample.

The receptor was derived from a female donor with Graves disease. The V and J segments used are TRBV11-1 and TRBJ2-1; the central 7 bases match TRBD2. Sample: peripheral blood mononuclear cells (PBMCs), taken when the disease was refractory, from a patient treated with antithyroid drugs. Here is the DNA: TGTGCCAGCAGCTTAAGGATCCCTAGCGGATCGTACAATGAGCAGTTCTTC. Translated, this is CASSLRIPSGSYNEQFF.